The 30 T cell receptor beta chains below were found in one sample sequenced in a study of blood T cell repertoires in COVID-19. TCRdb keeps only in-frame clones here, not all; method: immunoSEQ multiplex PCR. The table includes some 100,000 clones, 85% to 90% detected once. The sample consisted of peripheral blood. The origin of the receptors is a man aged 65 to 85 who had recovered from COVID-19.

The rearrangement joins TRBV19 to TRBJ2-1, with 9 bases fitting TRBD2. This CDR3 has 16 amino acids. The V and J ends lost 0 bases and 5 bases, in that order; junction bases with no gene match: 5. Per germline, CDR1 LNHDA and CDR2 SQIVND (reference sequence). The DNA for the CDR3 is TGTGCCAGTAGTATAGAGCGGGGGGGCCTCGACAATGAGCAGTTCTTC. Amino acids: CASSIERGGLDNEQFF.

The chain is built from TRBV10-3 and TRBJ1-3; the D is unclear. With 6 bases removed from V and 0 bases from J, the gap between germline ends came to 9 bases. This CDR3 has 14 residues. Germline loops: CDR1 ENHRY, CDR2 SYGVKD. This chain's CDR3 is CAIRDSSSGNTIYF. In DNA form, the CDR3 reads TGTGCCATCAGGGACTCTAGCTCTGGAAACACCATATATTTT.

This clone was detected once. The chain is built from TRBV18 and TRBJ1-2; perhaps TRBD1 as D (6 bases). The CDR3 is 12 amino acids. Germline lookup yields CDR1 KGHSH and CDR2 LQKENI. The V end lost 3 bases, the J end lost 8 bases, and 10 bases lay between the germline ends. The CDR3 DNA reads as TGTGCCAGCTCACCCACAGGGCAGGGCTACACCTTC. Protein: CASSPTGQGYTF.

The J gene is TRBJ2-6, the V gene TRBV5-1; D is unclear. The CDR3 is 15 residues long. V was pared by 7 bases and J by 4 bases, with 15 bases between. CDR1 and CDR2 from the germline V gene are SGHRS and YFSETQ. The CDR3 coding sequence is TGCGCCAGCTCCTCGAGCAGGTCAGGGGCCAACGTCCTGACTTTC. Translated, it gives CASSSSRSGANVLTF.

The V gene is TRBV19, the J gene TRBJ2-1; tentatively, D is TRBD2 (6 bases). The germline V and J ends were trimmed by 5 bases and 1 base, with 15 bases remaining between them. The CDR3 spans 16 residues. CDR1 LNHDA and CDR2 SQIVND come from the germline V gene (reference sequence). In DNA, the CDR3 is TGTGCCAGTAGTTTTAGACGGGGGTTTTCCTACAATGAGCAGTTCTTC. Encoded protein: CASSFRRGFSYNEQFF.

The CDR3 nucleotides read TGTGCCAGCAGTGAAACAGGGAGGGTTTTCCGGGAGCTGTTTTTT. Its protein is CASSETGRVFRELFF. The rearrangement joins TRBV6-1 to TRBJ2-2; D perhaps matches TRBD2 (7 bases). Germline lookup yields CDR1 MNHNS and CDR2 SASEGT. The V end was cut by 2 bases, the J end by 9 bases, with 16 bases between. The CDR3 is made up of 15 amino acids.

This clone came up a few times. The chain is built from TRBV5-1 and TRBJ2-1, with D perhaps TRBD1 (5 bases). Trimming cost V 4 bases and J 7 bases, with 24 bases left between them. This CDR3 has 17 amino acids. Germline V gene lookup returns CDR1 SGHRS and CDR2 YFSETQ. In nucleotides, the CDR3 is TGCGCCAGCAGCAGGGGTACGAGCAACCTCCTCTGGAATGAGCAGTTCTTC. Protein: CASSRGTSNLLWNEQFF. The variable domain in full, with the rest retrieved from reference TRBV5-1 and TRBJ2-1, is KAGVTQTPRYLIKTRGQQVTLSCSPISGHRSVSWYQQTPGQGLQFLFEYFSETQRNKGNFPGRFSGRQFSNSRSEMNVSTLELGDSALYLCASSRGTSNLLWNEQFFGPGTRLTVL.

The rearrangement uses TRBV5-4 and TRBJ1-1; 9 bases map to TRBD1. V was clipped by 0 bases and J by 7 bases; unmatched bases: 10. CDR3 length equals 16 residues. The germline gives CDR1 SGHNT, CDR2 YYREEE (reference sequence). CDR3 in amino acids: CASSLGATGGYFEAFF. CDR3 bases: TGTGCCAGCAGCTTGGGCGCTACAGGGGGCTATTTTGAAGCTTTCTTT.

The J gene is TRBJ2-1, the V gene TRBV9, with 12 bases aligning to TRBD2. Germline V gene data show CDR1 as SGDLS and CDR2 as YYNGEE. With V trimmed by 2 bases and J by 7 bases, 4 bases remained unmatched. The CDR3 is made up of 15 amino acids. CDR3 in DNA: TGTGCCAGCAGCGTGCTAGCGGGGGGGCCTAATGAGCAGTTCTTC. Translated: CASSVLAGGPNEQFF. Full variable domain (rest looked up from reference TRBV9 and TRBJ2-1): DSGVTQTPKHLITATGQRVTLRCSPRSGDLSVYWYQQSLDQGLQFLIQYYNGEERAKGNILERFSAQQFPDLHSELNLSSLELGDSALYFCASSVLAGGPNEQFFGPGTRLTVL.

The V gene is TRBV10-3, the J gene TRBJ2-2; TRBD2 is a possible D gene (5 bases). Germline CDR1 is ENHRY and CDR2 is SYGVKD. CDR3 length: 16 residues. V was pared by 0 bases and J by 3 bases, with 11 bases between. The CDR3 sequence: CAISESMRVDTGELFF. In nucleotides, the CDR3 is TGTGCCATCAGTGAGTCGATGAGGGTAGACACCGGGGAGCTGTTTTTT.

The J gene is TRBJ2-5, the V gene TRBV2; D gene ambiguous. Germline CDR1 and CDR2: SNHLY and FYNNEI. The CDR3 is 13 residues long. The V end lost 9 bases, the J end lost 1 base, and 12 bases lay between the germline ends. This chain's CDR3 is CASCYSRQETQYF. CDR3 nucleotides: TGTGCCAGTTGTTACAGCCGCCAAGAGACCCAGTACTTC. Based on the CDR3 plus reference TRBV2 and TRBJ2-5, the full variable domain is EPEVTQTPSHQVTQMGQEVILRCVPISNHLYFYWYRQILGQKVEFLVSFYNNEISEKSEIFDDQFSVERPDGSNFTLKIRSTKLEDSAMYFCASCYSRQETQYFGPGTRLLVL.

This rearrangement joins TRBV27 to TRBJ2-3, with 11 bases aligning to TRBD2. The CDR3 runs 18 residues. The germline V gene encodes CDR1 MNHEY and CDR2 SMNVEV (reference sequence). Trimming cost V 6 bases and J 3 bases; bases outside gene matches: 14. CDR3 region: CASSGGLAGGLFTDTQYF. The CDR3 bases are TGTGCCAGCAGCGGGGGCCTAGCGGGGGGCCTGTTTACAGATACGCAGTATTTT.

This clone appeared a single time. The chain recombines TRBV24-1 with TRBJ2-5, with 8 bases that match TRBD1. V lost 2 bases, J lost 7 bases, and 8 bases stayed unmatched. Looked up from germline, CDR1 is KGHDR and CDR2 is SFDVKD. This CDR3 is 15 amino acids long. The CDR3: CATSDSGQGARTQYF. The DNA of the CDR3 is TGTGCCACCAGTGATTCGGGGCAGGGGGCCCGGACCCAGTACTTC.

The chain has TRBV5-1 and TRBJ1-1; D might be TRBD1 (6 bases). The CDR3 sequence is 15 residues long. Trimming shortened V by 3 bases and J by 6 bases, and 18 bases separated the two germline ends. Looked up from germline, CDR1 is SGHRS and CDR2 is YFSETQ. Here the CDR3 reads CASSSQGRRGSEAFF. CDR3 nucleotide sequence: TGCGCCAGCAGCTCTCAGGGGCGGAGAGGCTCTGAAGCTTTCTTT.

The chain combines TRBV2 with TRBJ1-5; 8 bases are a match to TRBD1. Germline CDR1 SNHLY, CDR2 FYNNEI. With 4 bases clipped from V and 3 bases from J, the junction kept 5 bases outside the gene matches. CDR3 size: 15 residues. This CDR3 is CASSGEGQDNQPQHF. The CDR3 nucleotides read TGTGCCAGCAGTGGGGAGGGACAGGACAATCAGCCCCAGCATTTT.

The chain combines TRBV4-2 with TRBJ2-1, with a tentative D call TRBD2 (5 bases). CDR1 LGHNA and CDR2 YNFKEQ come from the germline V gene. Trimming cost V 4 bases and J 6 bases, with 22 bases left between them. The CDR3 loop spans 17 amino acids. This CDR3 reads CASSPQTFGLLPNEQFF. CDR3 bases: TGTGCCAGCAGCCCCCAGACCTTCGGACTCCTCCCCAATGAGCAGTTCTTC.

The rearrangement joins TRBV28 to TRBJ2-1; the match to TRBD1 covers 9 bases. Germline loops: CDR1 MDHEN, CDR2 SYDVKM. The CDR3 has 15 amino acids. After removal of 1 base from V and 7 bases from J, the junction contained 5 bases not matched to a gene. The CDR3 reads CASSLLRGQGNEQFF. The CDR3 DNA sequence: TGTGCCAGCAGTTTATTAAGGGGACAGGGAAATGAGCAGTTCTTC.

The V gene is TRBV19, the J gene TRBJ1-3, with D maybe TRBD1 (6 bases). The CDR3 covers 12 residues. Germline CDR1 LNHDA, CDR2 SQIVND (reference sequence). The V and J ends lost 5 bases and 15 bases respectively, with 17 bases between them. The CDR3 nucleotides read TGTGCCAGTAGTGGTGGCGGGGGGCGAAGATATTTT. Translated, it gives CASSGGGGRRYF.

V usage is TRBV6-5 and J usage is TRBJ2-7; D possibly corresponds to TRBD1 (6 bases). The ends were cut back, 5 bases at V and 3 bases at J, with 14 bases in the middle. Germline V gene lookup returns CDR1 MNHEY and CDR2 SVGAGI. The CDR3 runs 14 residues. This chain's CDR3 is CASSRLRGSYEQYF. CDR3 DNA sequence: TGTGCCAGCAGTCGCCTTAGGGGGAGCTACGAGCAGTACTTC.

The V and J genes are TRBV7-2 and TRBJ1-1, with 11 bases fitting TRBD1. CDR3 size: 14 residues. Germline CDR1 reads SGHTA; CDR2 reads FQGNSA. Unmatched junction bases numbered 3, after V lost 3 bases and J lost 6 bases. CDR3 sequence (DNA): TGTGCCAGCAGCTTGGACAGGGGGCGGGCTGAAGCTTTCTTT. Translated, it gives CASSLDRGRAEAFF.

This clone has only a few counts. The chain has TRBV6-5 and TRBJ2-1, with TRBD2 as a possible D gene (7 bases). The germline V gene has CDR1 MNHEY and CDR2 SVGAGI. The germline V and J ends were trimmed by 5 bases and 12 bases, with 14 bases remaining between them. The CDR3 is made up of 12 amino acids. The CDR3: CASSPSRGGQFF. The CDR3 region has the DNA TGTGCCAGCAGTCCTTCAAGGGGGGGGCAGTTCTTC.

This clone was seen a single time. The chain has TRBV10-2 and TRBJ2-6; 9 nucleotides line up with TRBD2. The germline gives CDR1 WSHSY, CDR2 SAAADI. V gave up 6 bases and J gave up 2 bases; unmatched junction bases: 5. This CDR3 is built from 16 residues. The CDR3 is CASSLVAGAGANVLTF. The CDR3 bases are TGCGCCAGCAGCTTGGTAGCGGGGGCTGGGGCCAACGTCCTGACTTTC.

This clone was observed a few times. The chain carries TRBV7-2 and TRBJ2-2, with TRBD2 identical over 10 bases. Germline lookup yields CDR1 SGHTA and CDR2 FQGNSA. Trimming removed 2 bases from V and 4 bases from J; junction bases left unmatched: 10. The CDR3 has 18 amino acids. CDR3 loop: CASSLRYGLAGATGELFF. The CDR3 DNA is TGTGCCAGCAGCTTACGGTACGGGCTAGCGGGAGCCACCGGGGAGCTGTTTTTT. Supplemented by reference TRBV7-2 and TRBJ2-2, the full variable domain reads GAGVSQSPSNKVTEKGKDVELRCDPISGHTALYWYRQSLGQGLEFLIYFQGNSAPDKSGLPSDRFSAERTGGSVSTLTIQRTQQEDSAVYLCASSLRYGLAGATGELFFGEGSRLTVL.

The chain carries TRBV2 and TRBJ1-6; weak D call: TRBD1 (5 bases). V was clipped by 5 bases and J by 10 bases, with 9 bases between them. The germline gives CDR1 SNHLY, CDR2 FYNNEI. The CDR3 consists of 12 residues. The CDR3 is CASSSTGSPLHF. DNA for the CDR3: TGTGCCAGCAGTAGCACAGGCTCACCCCTCCACTTT. Variable domain in full (rest from reference TRBV2 and TRBJ1-6): EPEVTQTPSHQVTQMGQEVILRCVPISNHLYFYWYRQILGQKVEFLVSFYNNEISEKSEIFDDQFSVERPDGSNFTLKIRSTKLEDSAMYFCASSSTGSPLHFGNGTRLTVT.

This chain links TRBV25-1 with TRBJ1-2; D gene uncertain. The CDR3 length is 13 residues. V was trimmed by 5 bases and J by 4 bases, leaving 11 bases between them. CDR1 and CDR2 from the germline V gene are MGHDK and SYGVNS. CDR3 residues: CASSPGGIYGYTF. CDR3 coding DNA: TGTGCCAGCAGTCCCGGCGGAATCTATGGCTACACCTTC.

The chain employs TRBV13 and TRBJ2-7, with 11 bases aligning to TRBD1. CDR3 size: 16 residues. Losses at the gene ends were 4 bases for V and 4 bases for J; bases not matched to a gene: 9. Germline values: CDR1 PRHDT, CDR2 FYEKMQ (reference sequence). In DNA, the CDR3 is TGTGCCAGCAGCTCAGCCGGGACAGGGGGAGCGTACGAGCAGTACTTC. Translation: CASSSAGTGGAYEQYF. Filled out from reference TRBV13 and TRBJ2-7, the complete variable domain reads AAGVIQSPRHLIKEKRETATLKCYPIPRHDTVYWYQQGPGQDPQFLISFYEKMQSDKGSIPDRFSAQQFSDYHSELNMSSLELGDSALYFCASSSAGTGGAYEQYFGPGTRLTVT.

The chain recombines TRBV21-1 with TRBJ2-7; the DNA was not used to check the table's D call, TRBD1. TRBV21-1 is annotated as a pseudogene. The length of the CDR3 is 16 residues. The CDR3 loop is CASSKILGDRGHEQYF. The CDR3 nucleotides read TGTGCCAGCAGCAAAATCCTCGGGGACAGGGGTCACGAGCAGTACTTC.

This chain's CDR3 is CASSDNRGGELFF. CDR3 nucleotides: TGTGCCAGCAGTGACAATCGCGGCGGGGAGCTGTTTTTT. The chain couples TRBV2 to TRBJ2-2; D not resolved. The V and J ends lost 3 bases and 7 bases respectively, with 9 bases between them. The CDR3 sequence is 13 residues long. The germline CDR1 and CDR2 sequences are SNHLY and FYNNEI. The whole variable domain, filled in from reference TRBV2 and TRBJ2-2, reads EPEVTQTPSHQVTQMGQEVILRCVPISNHLYFYWYRQILGQKVEFLVSFYNNEISEKSEIFDDQFSVERPDGSNFTLKIRSTKLEDSAMYFCASSDNRGGELFFGEGSRLTVL.

The chain is built from TRBV19 and TRBJ2-1, with 12 positions matching TRBD2. Unmatched junction bases numbered 3, after V lost 3 bases and J lost 9 bases. The germline V gene encodes CDR1 LNHDA and CDR2 SQIVND (reference sequence). This CDR3 is built from 14 residues. CDR3 residues: CASSIWTSGAEQFF. As DNA, the CDR3 is TGTGCCAGTAGTATCTGGACTAGCGGGGCTGAGCAGTTCTTC.

The chain couples TRBV19 to TRBJ2-3; 8 bases line up with TRBD2. CDR3 length: 14 amino acids. Germline V gives CDR1 LNHDA, CDR2 SQIVND (reference sequence). Losses at the gene ends were 3 bases for V and 6 bases for J; bases not matched to a gene: 5. DNA for the CDR3: TGTGCCAGTAGTATCCTCAGCGGGGGCGATACGCAGTATTTT. Protein product: CASSILSGGDTQYF.